The text below deals with one TCR beta chain. Deletions cut 1 base from V and 0 bases from J, with 15 bases between. Germline V gives CDR1 SGHAT, CDR2 FQNNGV. There are 17 residues in the CDR3. Each of the donors had roughly 9.1 milliliters of peripheral blood drawn into EDTA-treated Vacutainer tubes. A second PCR of 7 to 11 cycles used a sample-barcoded 5' primer and a J-beta primer mix. TCRdb independently ran MiXCR on the 5' RACE reads; one entry per CDR3 protein. The sample consists of roughly 500,000 distinct CDR3 sequences, under 30% of them appearing once. The data belong to a study of blood T cells in healthy people across ages. These data were also filed under a second study, of T cells of mothers and their children.

Sequencing input: blood. The rearrangement links TRBV11-2 to TRBJ1-1, with D unclear. The clonotype originates from a boy between 10 and 17 years old in good health. The CDR3 region has the DNA TGTGCCAGCAGCTTAGTGTACCGGGTTGGTATGAACACTGAAGCTTTCTTT. It codes for CASSLVYRVGMNTEAFF. Using reference TRBV11-2 and TRBJ1-1 for the parts outside the CDR3, the full variable domain is EAGVAQSPRYKIIEKRQSVAFWCNPISGHATLYWYQQILGQGPKLLIQFQNNGVVDDSQLPKDRFSAERLKGVDSTLKIQPAKLEDSAVYLCASSLVYRVGMNTEAFFGQGTRLTVV.